Following are 24 T cell receptor beta chains from one sample sequenced in a study of T cell responses to AZD1222 COVID-19 vaccine. Sequenced by immunoSEQ multiplex PCR; TCRdb stores in-frame clones only, minus some. The sample carries fewer than 110,000 clones, roughly 84% recorded once. The specimen comprised peripheral blood, sampled on day 0 of AZD1222 vaccination. These receptors were taken from an adult in good health.

The chain links TRBV28 to TRBJ2-1, with 8 bases aligning to TRBD2. Losses at the gene ends were 0 bases for V and 7 bases for J; bases not matched to a gene: 11. The CDR3 loop spans 17 amino acids. CDR1 is MDHEN and CDR2 is SYDVKM in the germline V gene. DNA of the CDR3: TGTGCCAGCAGTTTATGGTACGGAACGGGAGGGCCTAATGAGCAGTTCTTC. This codes for CASSLWYGTGGPNEQFF.

This clone was found once. J is TRBJ2-7 and V is TRBV4-2, with D perhaps matching TRBD2 (5 bases). Germline lookup yields CDR1 LGHNA and CDR2 YNFKEQ. This CDR3 is built from 17 residues. Trimming stripped 1 base from V and 0 bases from J, with 16 bases between. CDR3 nucleotides: TGTGCCAGCAGCCAAGTCCAAACCGGGGTGAGCTCCTACGAGCAGTACTTC. Translation: CASSQVQTGVSSYEQYF.

The chain employs TRBV19 and TRBJ2-2; 10 bases fit TRBD1. The germline V gene has CDR1 LNHDA and CDR2 SQIVND (reference sequence). This CDR3 is 16 amino acids long. V shed 5 bases and J 2 bases; nucleotides not matched to a gene: 5. For the CDR3, the DNA is TGTGCCAGTAGTGCAATGACAGGGGGCAACACCGGGGAGCTGTTTTTT. Translating gives CASSAMTGGNTGELFF.

V gene TRBV28 combines with J gene TRBJ1-1, with 8 bases aligning to TRBD1. With V trimmed by 4 bases and J by 12 bases, 7 bases remained unmatched. CDR3 length: 12 amino acids. CDR1 and CDR2 (germline): MDHEN, SYDVKM. The CDR3 is CASSWTWTGPFF. In DNA form, the CDR3 reads TGTGCCAGCAGTTGGACGTGGACAGGGCCTTTCTTT.

This chain uses TRBV6-5 with TRBJ1-1; unclear D gene. V lost 4 bases, J lost 11 bases, and 14 bases lay in between. Germline assignment: CDR1 MNHEY and CDR2 SVGAGI. CDR3 length equals 12 residues. The CDR3 is CASSSSRFGAFF. As DNA, the CDR3 is TGTGCCAGCAGTTCAAGCCGGTTCGGGGCTTTCTTT.

There are a few counts of this clone. V usage is TRBV19 and J usage is TRBJ2-7, with a tentative D call TRBD2 (5 bases). CDR3 length: 11 amino acids. Trimming took 7 bases from V and 2 from J, leaving 6 bases between them. Germline V gene sequence: CDR1 LNHDA, CDR2 SQIVND (reference sequence). CDR3 in DNA: TGTGCCAGTATGGGAGCCTACGAGCAGTACTTC. Its translation is CASMGAYEQYF.

The chain is built from TRBV4-3 and TRBJ2-7; tentatively, D is TRBD2 (5 bases). The CDR3 runs 17 residues. Trimming left V 4 bases short and J 3 bases short, with 22 bases between. From germline, CDR1 is LGHNA and CDR2 YSLEER. CDR3: CASSLYSGSASYYEQYF. CDR3 nucleotide sequence: TGCGCCAGCAGCCTGTACTCCGGTAGCGCCAGTTACTACGAGCAGTACTTC.

The chain is built from TRBV5-5 and TRBJ1-3, with D unclear. Germline assignment: CDR1 SGHKS and CDR2 YYEKEE (reference sequence). This CDR3 region has 15 residues. The V end was cut by 0 bases, the J end by 4 bases, with 11 bases between. CDR3 sequence: CASSLDPSAGNTIYF. The CDR3, as DNA: TGTGCCAGCAGCTTGGATCCGTCGGCGGGAAACACCATATATTTT.

The chain carries TRBV28 and TRBJ1-2; no reliable D call. CDR3 length: 11 amino acids. V was trimmed by 3 bases and J by 8 bases, leaving 7 bases between them. Germline CDR1 and CDR2: MDHEN and SYDVKM. The CDR3 sequence: CASSFLEGYTF. CDR3 nucleotides: TGTGCCAGCAGTTTTCTGGAAGGCTACACCTTC.

The chain joins TRBV10-3 to TRBJ1-1; TRBD1 matches 7 bases. The CDR3 runs 13 residues. After removal of 10 bases from V and 0 bases from J, the junction contained 5 bases not matched to a gene. In germline, CDR1 is ENHRY, CDR2 SYGVKD. CDR3 protein: CARRDSLNTEAFF. DNA for the CDR3: TGTGCCAGACGGGACAGCTTGAACACTGAAGCTTTCTTT.

The chain employs TRBV5-4 and TRBJ1-1; D ambiguous. This CDR3 has 14 residues. Per the germline V gene, CDR1 is SGHNT and CDR2 is YYREEE (reference sequence). Trimming pared 4 bases from V and 1 base from J, leaving 11 bases between. CDR3 in DNA: TGTGCCAGCAGCCCACCCGAGAGGAACACTGAAGCTTTCTTT. It codes for CASSPPERNTEAFF.

This clone showed up just a few times. The rearrangement links TRBV7-2 to TRBJ1-6, with D tentatively TRBD1 (6 bases). This CDR3 spans 13 amino acids. With 2 bases removed from V and 7 bases from J, the gap between germline ends came to 6 bases. Per the germline V gene, CDR1 is SGHTA and CDR2 is FQGNSA. CDR3 protein: CASSLQGNSPLHF. CDR3 nucleotides: TGTGCCAGCAGCTTACAGGGGAATTCACCCCTCCACTTT.

The chain links TRBV5-1 to TRBJ2-5; TRBD2 aligns across 9 bases. The CDR3 has 15 residues. Per germline, CDR1 SGHRS and CDR2 YFSETQ. With 4 bases clipped from V and 2 bases from J, the junction kept 6 bases outside the gene matches. CDR3 sequence reads: CASSLASGMQETQYF. DNA of the CDR3: TGCGCCAGCAGCCTCGCTAGCGGGATGCAAGAGACCCAGTACTTC.

The chain has TRBV7-7 and TRBJ1-5; D is unclear. This CDR3 contains 19 residues. Trimming took off 4 bases at V and 3 bases at J, with 25 bases between the two ends. The germline V gene encodes CDR1 SSHAT and CDR2 FNYEAQ (reference sequence). CDR3 sequence reads: CASSSRLGGPYIVNQPQHF. The CDR3, as DNA: TGTGCCAGCAGCTCACGTTTGGGTGGTCCCTATATTGTCAATCAGCCCCAGCATTTT.

The chain employs TRBV7-9 and TRBJ2-7, with 9 bases identical to TRBD1. V was pared by 5 bases and J by 3 bases, with 8 bases of the junction left unmatched. Germline loops: CDR1 SEHNR, CDR2 FQNEAQ (reference sequence). The CDR3 is made up of 15 amino acids. The CDR3 region is CASSLGQGGNYEQYF. The DNA for the CDR3 is TGTGCCAGCAGCCTGGGACAGGGAGGTAACTACGAGCAGTACTTC.

The chain links TRBV6-5 to TRBJ2-1; 8 nucleotides line up with TRBD1. Germline lookup yields CDR1 MNHEY and CDR2 SVGAGI. The CDR3 contains 16 residues. Trimming at V came to 4 bases and at J to 10 bases, leaving 15 bases not matched to a gene. CDR3 sequence (DNA): TGTGCCAGCAGTTCGAACAGGGGGAATTTGGGCGCCGAGCAGTTCTTC. It specifies CASSSNRGNLGAEQFF.

The chain recombines TRBV27 with TRBJ2-2, with TRBD2 matching over 13 bases. Per germline, CDR1 MNHEY and CDR2 SMNVEV (reference sequence). This CDR3 is built from 17 residues. V was pared by 6 bases and J by 3 bases, with 7 bases of the junction left unmatched. The CDR3 bases are TGTGCCAGCAGGGAAACCGGGACTAGCGGGGACACCGGGGAGCTGTTTTTT. Translating gives CASRETGTSGDTGELFF.

The CDR3 sequence: CASSLFLAEKNTGELFF. DNA for the CDR3: TGCGCCAGCAGCCTCTTCTTAGCGGAGAAGAACACCGGGGAGCTGTTTTTT. This chain joins TRBV4-1 and TRBJ2-2, with D perhaps TRBD2 (6 bases). V gave up 4 bases and J gave up 1 base, with 16 bases separating them. The CDR3 covers 17 residues. Germline CDR1 MGHRA, CDR2 YSYEKL.

The chain uses TRBV4-1 and TRBJ2-7; perhaps TRBD1 as D (6 bases). From germline, CDR1 is MGHRA and CDR2 YSYEKL. CDR3 length: 15 amino acids. Trimming cost V 1 base and J 3 bases, with 13 bases left between them. This CDR3 is CASSQVGGPYYEQYF. The CDR3 nucleotides read TGCGCCAGCAGCCAAGTTGGGGGCCCCTACTACGAGCAGTACTTC.

This chain joins TRBV23-1 and TRBJ1-1, with D tentatively TRBD1 (6 bases). TRBV23-1 qualifies as an ORF whose function is uncertain. V was trimmed by 7 bases and J by 2 bases, leaving 11 bases between them. This CDR3 spans 13 amino acids. The CDR3 spells CASKPGQNTEAFF. The CDR3 DNA reads as TGCGCCAGCAAACCGGGACAAAACACTGAAGCTTTCTTT.

This rearrangement joins TRBV30 to TRBJ2-7; 9 nucleotides align to TRBD1. Losses at the gene ends were 3 bases for V and 4 bases for J; bases not matched to a gene: 4. In germline, CDR1 is GTSNPN, CDR2 SVGIG (reference sequence). The CDR3 sequence is 13 residues long. CDR3 protein: CAWSEQGAYEQYF. The CDR3 DNA is TGTGCCTGGAGCGAACAGGGGGCGTACGAGCAGTACTTC.

The V and J genes are TRBV5-1 and TRBJ1-2, with TRBD1 matching over 8 bases. Germline V CDR1 and CDR2: SGHRS, YFSETQ. This CDR3 comprises 14 residues. Germline trimming cut 4 bases from V and 2 bases from J; bases unmatched to any gene: 4. The CDR3 DNA is TGCGCCAGCAGCGACAGGGGTGCAAACTATGGCTACACCTTC. Protein sequence: CASSDRGANYGYTF.

The count of this clone is one. CDR3 DNA: TGTGCCAGCTCACCGTCAGGGGGCACAGATACGCAGTATTTT. The encoded protein is CASSPSGGTDTQYF. The V gene is TRBV18, the J gene TRBJ2-3; D is possibly TRBD1 (6 bases). The V end was cut by 3 bases, the J end by 1 base, with 8 bases between. The CDR3 loop spans 14 amino acids. Germline CDR1 reads KGHSH; CDR2 reads LQKENI. Full variable domain (outside the CDR3, taken from reference TRBV18 and TRBJ2-3): NAGVMQNPRHLVRRRGQEARLRCSPMKGHSHVYWYRQLPEEGLKFMVYLQKENIIDESGMPKERFSAEFPKEGPSILRIQQVVRGDSAAYFCASSPSGGTDTQYFGPGTRLTVL.

V is TRBV9 and J is TRBJ2-1, with TRBD2 matching over 11 bases. V gave up 0 bases and J gave up 10 bases; unmatched junction bases: 18. CDR1 and CDR2 from the germline V gene are SGDLS and YYNGEE. CDR3 length equals 19 residues. CDR3 coding DNA: TGTGCCAGCAGCGTAGGAGGGGACCTGATAGCGGGAGGGGGTCGGGAGCAGTTCTTC. Translation: CASSVGGDLIAGGGREQFF.